These T cell receptor beta chains were read from a single sample in a study of cytomegalovirus exposure and HLA in healthy donors. This table comes from immunoSEQ multiplex PCR, and its TCRdb copy is limited to in-frame clones, with some not included. Counted here are under 350,000 clones, approximately 86% occurring once; the ten biggest clones make up 1%. The sample comprised PBMCs. These receptors were obtained from a woman between 18 and 30 years old in good health and CMV-seronegative. Each CDR3 is given with its conserved first and last residue. The order of the fields is V gene, J gene, CDR3 protein.

V gene: TRBV7-2; J gene: TRBJ1-4; CDR3 protein: CASSPQLATNEKLFF
V gene: TRBV10-1; J gene: TRBJ2-3; CDR3 protein: CASRMGDRLTDTQYF
V gene: TRBV19; J gene: TRBJ1-6; CDR3 protein: CASSAWTATNSPLHF
V gene: TRBV5-1; J gene: TRBJ2-7; CDR3 protein: CASSPWGTRHYEQYF
V gene: TRBV10-2; J gene: TRBJ2-1; CDR3 protein: CASSESREFHNEQFF
V gene: TRBV6-1; J gene: TRBJ2-5; CDR3 protein: CASSEDPGRGETQYF
V gene: TRBV30; J gene: TRBJ2-1; CDR3 protein: CAWSVLYGRGTPRGTNEQFF
V gene: TRBV19; J gene: TRBJ2-3; CDR3 protein: CASSIQGGSDTQYF
V gene: TRBV30; J gene: TRBJ2-1; CDR3 protein: CAWSPRLAGGLRYNEQFF
V gene: TRBV29-1; J gene: TRBJ2-7; CDR3 protein: CSAQGQESEQYF